Presented here are 21 T cell receptor beta chains from one specimen sequenced in a study of T-cell reconstitution after alpha-beta-depleted transplantation in children. Preparing the TCRbeta library involved the use of unique molecular identifiers. From the PCR reads, TCRdb called clonotypes with MiXCR, one entry per CDR3 protein. Altogether around 500,000 distinct CDR3 sequences are present, more than 20% being singletons, with the ten largest covering 14%. The input for sequencing was PBMCs, mostly from graft donor cells, taken 360 days after TCRalphabeta/CD19-depleted stem cell transplant. These receptors all come from a boy in the first two years of life who had a stem cell transplant for acute myeloid leukemia, so the T cells may come from the graft donor.

Ten or more counts support this clonotype. This chain uses TRBV29-1 with TRBJ1-5; D gene unclear. The CDR3 is 13 residues long. V was pared by 4 bases and J by 6 bases, with 13 bases between. Germline V gives CDR1 SQVTM, CDR2 ANQGSEA. In DNA, the CDR3 is TGCAGCGTTGCATTTTCCGCGGGTCAGCCCCAGCATTTT. Protein sequence: CSVAFSAGQPQHF.

CDR3 amino acids: CASSDRSGNTIYF. The CDR3 DNA is TGTGCCAGCAGTGACCGCTCTGGAAACACCATATATTTT. The chain couples TRBV25-1 to TRBJ1-3; unclear D gene. Germline CDR1 is MGHDK and CDR2 is SYGVNS. V dropped 3 bases and J dropped 0 bases, with 3 bases sitting between them. The CDR3 covers 13 residues.

This clonotype has a count of ten or more. The chain is built from TRBV12-3 or TRBV12-4 and TRBJ1-5; TRBD1 is a possible D gene (5 bases). The CDR3 has 17 amino acids. With 5 bases removed from V and 5 bases from J, the gap between germline ends came to 22 bases. The CDR3 coding sequence is TGTGCCAGCAGTCTTCCCGGGCAGGGCGCGACGGATCAGCCCCAGCATTTT. It yields the protein CASSLPGQGATDQPQHF.

There are a few counts of this clonotype. This chain joins TRBV4-2 and TRBJ2-4, with TRBD1 matching over 8 bases. The CDR3 extends over 19 amino acids. V shed 10 bases and J 4 bases; nucleotides not matched to a gene: 24. The germline V gene encodes CDR1 LGHNA and CDR2 YNFKEQ. CDR3 in DNA: TGTGCCACCCCATATGGGACAGGCCGCTTCTGGCAAGGGAAAAACATTCAGTACTTC. Translating gives CATPYGTGRFWQGKNIQYF.

This clonotype appeared a few times. This chain joins TRBV5-1 and TRBJ1-2; the match to TRBD1 covers 7 bases. V was clipped by 4 bases and J by 8 bases; unmatched bases: 8. This CDR3 contains 13 residues. Per the germline V gene, CDR1 is SGHRS and CDR2 is YFSETQ. CDR3 loop: CASSPGQASGYTF. CDR3 coding DNA: TGCGCCAGCAGCCCCGGACAGGCCAGCGGCTACACCTTC.

In this sample, this clonotype turned up many times. The chain employs TRBV13 and TRBJ2-3; D gene ambiguous. V lost 3 bases, J lost 2 bases, and 9 bases lay in between. This CDR3 has 14 amino acids. CDR1 is PRHDT and CDR2 is FYEKMQ in the germline V gene (reference sequence). CDR3 sequence (DNA): TGTGCCAGCAGCTTCAGAAATTCCACAGATACGCAGTATTTT. Translation gives CASSFRNSTDTQYF.

This clonotype was counted only a few times. The chain combines TRBV20-1 with TRBJ2-1, with D perhaps matching TRBD1 or TRBD2 (5 bases each). This CDR3 spans 13 amino acids. Germline assignment: CDR1 DFQATT and CDR2 SNEGSKA (reference sequence). V dropped 0 bases and J dropped 11 bases, with 14 bases sitting between them. The CDR3 region has the DNA TGCAGTGCTAGAGATACAACCGGGACCCAGCAGTTCTTC. Amino acid sequence: CSARDTTGTQQFF.

The sample holds many counts of this clonotype. The CDR3 nucleotides read TGTGCCAGCAGTTTTGGGGGTCTTCCCTACGAGCAGTACTTC. This sequence encodes CASSFGGLPYEQYF. V usage is TRBV12-3 or TRBV12-4 and J usage is TRBJ2-7; D tentatively reads TRBD1 or TRBD2 (5 bases each). V was shortened by 3 bases and J by 2 bases, with 11 bases between the two germline ends. This CDR3 has 14 residues.

This clonotype was detected a few times. The J gene is TRBJ2-1, the V gene TRBV20-1; D might be TRBD1 (5 bases). This CDR3 is 16 amino acids long. Trimming stripped 4 bases from V and 0 bases from J, with 16 bases between. CDR1 is DFQATT and CDR2 is SNEGSKA in the germline V gene (reference sequence). The CDR3 sequence is CSAIMDQGYSYNEQFF. The CDR3, as DNA: TGCAGTGCTATTATGGACCAGGGTTACTCCTACAATGAGCAGTTCTTC.

This clonotype has only a few counts. CDR3 sequence: CASSLVRPGLYGYTF. CDR3 in DNA: TGTGCCAGCAGCTTAGTAAGGCCAGGGCTGTATGGCTACACCTTC. This sequence joins TRBV7-9 and TRBJ1-2, with D perhaps matching TRBD1 (5 bases). V lost 1 base and J lost 5, with 14 bases in between. Germline V CDR1 and CDR2: SEHNR, FQNEAQ (reference sequence). CDR3 size: 15 residues. The complete variable domain, with remaining parts taken from reference TRBV7-9 and TRBJ1-2, reads DTGVSQNPRHKITKRGQNVTFRCDPISEHNRLYWYRQTLGQGPEFLTYFQNEAQLEKSRLLSDRFSAERPKGSFSTLEIQRTEQGDSAMYLCASSLVRPGLYGYTFGSGTRLTVV.

This clonotype was counted ten times or more. This rearrangement joins TRBV29-1 to TRBJ1-2; D gene unclear. Germline-derived CDR1 and CDR2 are SQVTM and ANQGSEA. The CDR3 has 12 amino acids. V lost 7 bases to trimming and J lost 8 bases, with 17 bases between them. CDR3 loop: CSGGPRDGGYTF. The CDR3 nucleotides read TGCAGCGGTGGTCCGAGAGATGGCGGCTACACCTTC.

The chain links TRBV20-1 to TRBJ1-1; the match to TRBD1 covers 8 bases. V dropped 6 bases and J dropped 4; count of bases not matched to a gene: 4. Germline V gene data show CDR1 as DFQATT and CDR2 as SNEGSKA (reference sequence). CDR3 length: 12 amino acids. CDR3 bases: TGCAGTGCCCCAGGGGGCGGCACTGAAGCTTTCTTT. Amino acid sequence: CSAPGGGTEAFF.

A single count supports this clonotype. The chain is built from TRBV10-1 and TRBJ1-5, with D unclear. This CDR3 comprises 14 residues. CDR1 WNHNN and CDR2 SYGVQD come from the germline V gene (reference sequence). The V end was cut by 8 bases, the J end by 7 bases, with 18 bases between. CDR3 sequence: CASPISRLGQPQHF. DNA for the CDR3: TGCGCCAGCCCGATAAGTCGCCTGGGACAGCCCCAGCATTTT.

The V gene is TRBV13, the J gene TRBJ2-4; tentative D call: TRBD2 (5 bases). Germline loops: CDR1 PRHDT, CDR2 FYEKMQ (reference sequence). The length of the CDR3 is 15 residues. Trimming cost V 5 bases and J 9 bases, with 20 bases left between them. The CDR3 region has the DNA TGTGCCAGCAGCCCACCCGCCGGAAAGGCGGGCATTCAGTACTTC. This encodes CASSPPAGKAGIQYF.

This rearrangement joins TRBV7-6 to TRBJ2-1; tentatively, D is TRBD1 (6 bases). Germline CDR1 reads SGHVS; CDR2 reads FNYEAQ. The V and J ends lost 5 bases and 2 bases respectively, with 10 bases between them. This CDR3 spans 14 amino acids. The CDR3 DNA reads TGTGCCAGCAGCAACCGGGACACCTACAATGAGCAGTTCTTC. Protein: CASSNRDTYNEQFF. The full variable domain, rest sourced from reference TRBV7-6 and TRBJ2-1, is GAGVSQSPRYKVTKRGQDVALRCDPISGHVSLYWYRQALGQGPEFLTYFNYEAQQDKSGLPNDRFSAERPEGSISTLTIQRTEQRDSAMYRCASSNRDTYNEQFFGPGTRLTVL.

The sample holds a few counts of this clonotype. The J gene is TRBJ2-5, the V gene TRBV7-2; D tentatively fits TRBD1 or TRBD2 (6 bases each). Germline V gene sequence: CDR1 SGHTA, CDR2 FQGNSA. V lost 3 bases to trimming and J lost 5 bases, with 10 bases between them. The CDR3 length is 13 residues. Written as DNA, the CDR3 is TGTGCCAGCAGCTTTACCGGGGGCGAGACCCAGTACTTC. It codes for CASSFTGGETQYF.

This clonotype was detected ten times or more. The chain links TRBV29-1 to TRBJ1-5, with 7 bases that match TRBD1. The CDR3 contains 14 residues. Germline-derived CDR1 and CDR2 are SQVTM and ANQGSEA. Trimming cost V 6 bases and J 6 bases; bases outside gene matches: 11. In DNA form, the CDR3 reads TGCAGCGTCCAAGAGACAGGGCCGGCTCAGCCCCAGCATTTT. Protein product: CSVQETGPAQPQHF.

The V gene is TRBV28, the J gene TRBJ1-5; 10 nucleotides agree with TRBD1. The CDR3 is 14 residues long. J gave up 12 bases and V 6 bases, and 11 bases lay outside the gene matches. Germline V gene sequence: CDR1 MDHEN, CDR2 SYDVKM. The CDR3 nucleotides are TGTGCCAGCAGCCTCCGGGACAGGGGATGGGGCCAGCATTTT. It yields the protein CASSLRDRGWGQHF.

CDR3 protein: CASTRQFNEKLFF. The CDR3 bases are TGTGCCAGTACCAGGCAGTTTAATGAAAAACTGTTTTTT. V is TRBV19 and J is TRBJ1-4; D is unclear. The V gene lost 7 bases and the J gene lost 4 bases, with 10 bases spanning the gap. The CDR3 covers 13 residues. CDR1 and CDR2 (germline): LNHDA, SQIVND (reference sequence).

This clonotype was detected only a few times. This chain connects TRBV12-3 or TRBV12-4 to TRBJ2-2, with no clear D. V was pared by 3 bases and J by 9 bases, with 11 bases between. This CDR3 is built from 13 residues. The CDR3 nucleotides are TGTGCCAGCAGTTTTCTCTCCAACCGGGAGCTGTTTTTT. Its protein product is CASSFLSNRELFF.

The gene calls are TRBV28 and TRBJ2-7, with TRBD2 matching 10 bases. Germline lookup yields CDR1 MDHEN and CDR2 SYDVKM. J lost 6 bases, V lost 5 bases, and 4 bases had no gene match. The CDR3 has 13 amino acids. Here the CDR3 DNA reads TGTGCCAGCAGTCATCCTAGCGGGGGCGAGCAGTACGTC. It translates to CASSHPSGGEQYV.